One T cell receptor (beta chain) is described in this entry. What it recognizes is unknown. Only in-frame clones appear in the TCRdb table, and some are missing; sequencing was by immunoSEQ multiplex PCR. The sample carries around 120,000 clones, almost 95% recorded once. This sample stems from a study of Tregs in tolerant kidney transplant recipients. Thawed PBMCs were FACS-sorted into unstimulated CD4+CD25+CD127- regulatory T cells, CD4+CD25- non-regulatory cells, CD4 and CD8 cells. This CDR3 is 15 amino acids long. The trim removed 3 bases at V and 0 bases at J, leaving 3 bases unmatched. Germline V gene lookup returns CDR1 SGDLS and CDR2 YYNGEE. General study results and limits: The small number of patients limits these findings pending further validation. The most relevant donor-specific Treg TCRbeta repertoire apparently came from expansion with activated donor B cells.

Sequencing input: CD4+ T cells from blood. The rearrangement links TRBV9 to TRBJ2-1; 7 bases match TRBD1. The sequence was collected from a human donor in good health. The CDR3, as DNA: TGTGCCAGCAGCGAAGGGGGCTTCTCCTACAATGAGCAGTTCTTC. This sequence encodes CASSEGGFSYNEQFF.